This section outlines one T cell receptor (beta chain) sequence together with its context. The record originates from a study of T cells expressing NK-cell markers. For the study at large: Repertoire data for TCR beta were derived from sorted T cells (CD3+CD56+NKG2C+, CD3+CD56+NKG2C- and CD3+CD56-NKG2C+).

CDR3 length: 20 amino acids. Germline V gene sequence: CDR1 LGHDT, CDR2 YNNKEL (reference sequence). TCRdb re-called the 5' RACE reads; every CDR3 protein appears as one record, without DNA. The table for this sample gives about 460,000 distinct CDR3 sequences. The source material was blood T cells: a sorted CD56 or NKG2C T cell subset, CD4+ or CD8+ T cells, or bulk PBMC T cells (not recorded which). The chain recombines TRBV3-1 with TRBJ2-7; no DNA is available, so the TRBD2 call from TCRdb remains unchecked. The sequence came from a woman in her forties or fifties in good health. CDR3 amino acids: CASSQDRSSLPGLSSYEQYF.